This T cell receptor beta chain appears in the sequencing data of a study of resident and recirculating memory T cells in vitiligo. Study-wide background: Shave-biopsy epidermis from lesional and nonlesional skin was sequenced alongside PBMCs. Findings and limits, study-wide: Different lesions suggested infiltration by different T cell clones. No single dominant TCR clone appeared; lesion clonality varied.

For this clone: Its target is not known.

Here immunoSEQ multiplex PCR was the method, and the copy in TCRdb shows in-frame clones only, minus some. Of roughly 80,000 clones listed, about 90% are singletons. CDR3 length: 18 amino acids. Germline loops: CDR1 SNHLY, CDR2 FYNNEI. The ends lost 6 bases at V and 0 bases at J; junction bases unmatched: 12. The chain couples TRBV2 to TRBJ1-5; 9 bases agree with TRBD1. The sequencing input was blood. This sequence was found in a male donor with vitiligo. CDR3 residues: CASRGGQGDPFSNQPQHF. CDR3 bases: TGTGCCAGCAGGGGGGGACAGGGTGACCCCTTTAGCAATCAGCCCCAGCATTTT.